These T cell receptor beta chains were read from a single sample in a study of T cell responses to AZD1222 COVID-19 vaccine. Data came from immunoSEQ multiplex PCR; TCRdb stores just in-frame clones and leaves some out. The sample yields under 150,000 clones, about 93% seen once. The sample here was peripheral blood, taken on day 0 of AZD1222 vaccination. The receptors derive from an adult in good health. Each CDR3 is given with its conserved first and last residue. Each record gives: CDR3 length, V gene, J gene, CDR3 protein.

>16|TRBV5-8|TRBJ2-7
CASSLWWREEGPEQYF
>12|TRBV6-1|TRBJ2-1
CASSEIREWQFF
>12|TRBV30|TRBJ1-1
CACKTGNTEAFF
>17|TRBV6-1|TRBJ1-6
CASSEDRGSSYNSPLHF
>13|TRBV6-5|TRBJ1-1
CASRDSWNTEAFF
>15|TRBV5-1|TRBJ1-2
CASSLGGSGNYGYTF
>15|TRBV5-4|TRBJ2-3
CASSTLAGVADTQYF
>14|TRBV28|TRBJ2-4
CASSPTSGKDIQYF
>14|TRBV30|TRBJ2-7
CAWSGRGTRIIQYF
>11|TRBV9|TRBJ1-1
CASTRRGSAFF
>13|TRBV19|TRBJ1-1
CASSIGVYTEAFF
>15|TRBV5-1|TRBJ1-2
CASSDEGRHPYGYTF
>14|TRBV5-1|TRBJ1-1
CASSPSTVNTEAFF
>13|TRBV19|TRBJ2-7
CASSTDSTYEQYF
>15|TRBV21-1|TRBJ2-7
CASSKTDRGLYEQYF
>16|TRBV9|TRBJ1-3
CASSVALQSSGNTIYF
>16|TRBV9|TRBJ1-1
CASSSRAGQGTTEAFF
>15|TRBV12-5|TRBJ2-1
CASGMTTPPYNEQFF
>15|TRBV23-1|TRBJ2-7
CASSKSRDIPYEQYF
>14|TRBV5-1|TRBJ1-1
CASSHTGKGTEAFF
>13|TRBV3-1/TRBV3-2|TRBJ1-2
CASSQDGGYGYTF
>14|TRBV27|TRBJ2-1
CASRRQGAHNEQFF
>14|TRBV7-2|TRBJ1-2
CASSLGGPNYGYTF
>12|TRBV13|TRBJ2-7
CASSLASYEQYF
>16|TRBV7-8|TRBJ2-1
CASSLARRHPYNEQFF
>14|TRBV19|TRBJ2-7
CATQVGGGPSEQYF
>14|TRBV19|TRBJ1-6
CASSTDGANSPLHF
>17|TRBV9|TRBJ1-2
CASSPPGRTSFRDGYTF
>16|TRBV6-1|TRBJ1-5
CASSVRWGREDQPQHF
>14|TRBV7-2|TRBJ2-2
CASSLGPDTGELFF
>16|TRBV19|TRBJ1-5
CASTLRAVYSNQPQHF
>16|TRBV10-2|TRBJ1-6
CASSVTGKDYNSPLHF
>13|TRBV12-3/TRBV12-4|TRBJ2-1
CASSLGRAQGEFF
>13|TRBV29-1|TRBJ2-2
CSALAGGTGELFF
>14|TRBV9|TRBJ2-7
CASSVGTDSYEQYF
>15|TRBV27|TRBJ1-4
CASSGTQGFGEKLFF
>15|TRBV5-1|TRBJ1-2
CASSSGAFRGYGYTF
>12|TRBV27|TRBJ2-3
CASKKGSHTQYF
>14|TRBV5-5|TRBJ2-5
CASSVGYTQETQYF
>15|TRBV9|TRBJ1-2
CASSAGTGDNYGYTF
>17|TRBV4-3|TRBJ2-2
CASSQDLGPKSAGELFF
>13|TRBV6-2/TRBV6-3|TRBJ1-2
CASSPSGDYGYTF
>16|TRBV19|TRBJ1-3
CASSEQGTRSGNTIYF
>15|TRBV27|TRBJ2-7
CASSLTGRASYEQYF
>15|TRBV4-3|TRBJ1-1
CASSQDQGSYTEAFF
>15|TRBV29-1|TRBJ2-7
CSVELAGAYSYEQYF
>14|TRBV5-1|TRBJ2-3
CASSWQGSTDTQYF